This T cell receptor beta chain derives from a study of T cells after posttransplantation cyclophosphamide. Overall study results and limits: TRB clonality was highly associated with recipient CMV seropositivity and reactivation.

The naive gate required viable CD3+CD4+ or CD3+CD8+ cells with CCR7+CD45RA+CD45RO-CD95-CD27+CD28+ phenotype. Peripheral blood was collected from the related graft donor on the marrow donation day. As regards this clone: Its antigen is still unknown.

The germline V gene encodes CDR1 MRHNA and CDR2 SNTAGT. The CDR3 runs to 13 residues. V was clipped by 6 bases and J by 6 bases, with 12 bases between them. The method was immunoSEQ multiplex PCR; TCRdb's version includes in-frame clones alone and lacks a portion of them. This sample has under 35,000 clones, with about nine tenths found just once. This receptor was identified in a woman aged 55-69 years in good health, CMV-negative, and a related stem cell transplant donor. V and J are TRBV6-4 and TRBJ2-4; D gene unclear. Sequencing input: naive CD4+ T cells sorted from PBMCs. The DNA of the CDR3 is TGTGCCAGCAGCGACACTTCGGGAAACATTCAGTACTTC. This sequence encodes CASSDTSGNIQYF.